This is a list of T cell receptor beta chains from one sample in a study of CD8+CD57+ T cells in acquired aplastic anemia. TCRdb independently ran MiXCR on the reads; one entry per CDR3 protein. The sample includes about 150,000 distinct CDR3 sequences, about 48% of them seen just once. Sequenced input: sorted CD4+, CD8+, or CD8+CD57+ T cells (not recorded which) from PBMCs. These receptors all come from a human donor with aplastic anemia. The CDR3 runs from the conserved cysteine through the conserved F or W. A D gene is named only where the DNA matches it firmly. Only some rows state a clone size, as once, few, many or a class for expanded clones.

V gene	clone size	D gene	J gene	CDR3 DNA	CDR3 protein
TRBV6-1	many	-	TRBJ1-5	TGTGCCAGCATAGGTGGGAATCAGCCCCAGCATTTT	CASIGGNQPQHF
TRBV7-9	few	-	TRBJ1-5	TGTGCCAGCAGCTTTGAGGGCCAGCCCCAGCATTTT	CASSFEGQPQHF
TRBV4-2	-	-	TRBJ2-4	TGTGCCAGCAGCCGTACGGGGGCGCGAAACATTCAGTACTTC	CASSRTGARNIQYF
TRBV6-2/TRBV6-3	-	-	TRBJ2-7	TGTGCCAGCAGTTATAGAGGGTTGGGCTACGAGCAGTACTTC	CASSYRGLGYEQYF
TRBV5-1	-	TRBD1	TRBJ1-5	TGCGCCAGCAGCTTACAGGGGGCGCGAGATCAGCCCCAGCATTTT	CASSLQGARDQPQHF
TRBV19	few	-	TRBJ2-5	TGTGCCAGTAGTGGGGCGAAGGGAGAGACCCAGTACTTC	CASSGAKGETQYF
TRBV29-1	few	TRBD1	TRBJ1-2	TGCAGCGTTGAATGGGCAGGGGGCTTTGGCTATGGCTACACCTTC	CSVEWAGGFGYGYTF
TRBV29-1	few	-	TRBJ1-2	TGCAGCGTTGAAGAAGGCAGCTATGGCTACACCTTC	CSVEEGSYGYTF
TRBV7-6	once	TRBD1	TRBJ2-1	TGTGCCAGCAGCCCAGGACAGGGGGGCAATGAGCAGTTCTTC	CASSPGQGGNEQFF
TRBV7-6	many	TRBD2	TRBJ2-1	TGTGCCAGCAGCTCTAGCGGGGGCCTCTACAATGAGCAGTTCTTC	CASSSSGGLYNEQFF
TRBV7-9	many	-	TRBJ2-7	TGTGCCAGCAGCTTAGACGAGCAGTACTTC	CASSLDEQYF
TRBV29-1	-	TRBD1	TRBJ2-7	TGCAGCGTGTCGGGACAGGATTCCTACGAGCAGTACTTC	CSVSGQDSYEQYF
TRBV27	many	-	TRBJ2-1	TGTGCCAGCAGTTTAGCCAATGAGCAGTTCTTC	CASSLANEQFF
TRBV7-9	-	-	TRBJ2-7	TGTGCCAGCACCCCTGGCTCCTACGAGCAGTACTTC	CASTPGSYEQYF
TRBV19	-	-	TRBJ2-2	TGTGCCAGTAGTCGCACCACTAGCAGCACCGGGGAGCTGTTTTTT	CASSRTTSSTGELFF
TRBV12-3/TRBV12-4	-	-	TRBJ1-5	TGTGCCAGCAGTTTCGAACACAATCAGCCCCAGCATTTT	CASSFEHNQPQHF
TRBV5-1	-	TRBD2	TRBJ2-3	TGCGCCAGCAGCACGGGACTAGCGAGGAGCACAGATACGCAGTATTTT	CASSTGLARSTDTQYF
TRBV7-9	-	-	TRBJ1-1	TGTGCCAGCAGCTATTCGGGGGGCACTGAAGCTTTCTTT	CASSYSGGTEAFF
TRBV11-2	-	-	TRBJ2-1	TGTGCCAGCAGCTTTGCGGCCCCCGCGTTTGGTGAGCAGTTCTTC	CASSFAAPAFGEQFF
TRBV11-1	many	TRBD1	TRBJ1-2	TGTGCCAGCAGCTTAGGGCCTCGGGGGCAGGGGGCCGGTGGCTACACCTTC	CASSLGPRGQGAGGYTF
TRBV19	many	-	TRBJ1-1	TGTGCCAGTAGTATAGATTGGACAGCTGAAGCTTTCTTT	CASSIDWTAEAFF
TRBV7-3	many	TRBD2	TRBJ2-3	TGTGCCAGCAGCTCGACTAGCGGGGGGGCCCCAGATACGCAGTATTTT	CASSSTSGGAPDTQYF
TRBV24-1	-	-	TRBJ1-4	TGTGCCACCAGTGATTCGGCAGTAAATGAAAAACTGTTTTTT	CATSDSAVNEKLFF
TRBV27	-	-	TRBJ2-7	TGTGCCAGCAGTTTTCATCCGGGACAGCAGTACTTC	CASSFHPGQQYF